Below are 17 T cell receptor beta chains sequenced from a single sample in a study of blood T cell repertoires in COVID-19. TCRdb's copy holds only in-frame clones and misses some; the assay was immunoSEQ multiplex PCR. The sample has roughly 250,000 clones; about 88% are singletons. The sample was peripheral blood. Receptors were obtained from a man in his fifties or sixties who had recovered from COVID-19.

The CDR3 DNA sequence: TGCGCCAGCAGCCCGGGACTGATAGGGATGAACACTGAAGCTTTCTTT. It codes for CASSPGLIGMNTEAFF. The chain is built from TRBV5-1 and TRBJ1-1; D might be TRBD1 (5 bases). The CDR3 is made up of 16 amino acids. V was clipped by 4 bases and J by 0 bases, with 16 bases between them. Germline-derived CDR1 and CDR2 are SGHRS and YFSETQ.

The chain joins TRBV27 to TRBJ2-1; 7 bases fit TRBD2. The CDR3 length is 16 residues. Losses at the gene ends were 5 bases for V and 9 bases for J; bases not matched to a gene: 16. Looked up from germline, CDR1 is MNHEY and CDR2 is SMNVEV (reference sequence). The CDR3 nucleotides read TGTGCCAGCAGTCGCCTTATTAGCGGGCCGAAGGGTGAGCAGTTCTTC. Translated: CASSRLISGPKGEQFF.

This sequence joins TRBV30 and TRBJ1-1; 8 bases align to TRBD1. This CDR3 is built from 15 residues. The germline V gene has CDR1 GTSNPN and CDR2 SVGIG (reference sequence). Germline trimming cut 2 bases from V and 4 bases from J; bases unmatched to any gene: 9. The CDR3 sequence: CAWSYPQGGGTEAFF. The CDR3 nucleotides are TGTGCCTGGAGTTACCCACAGGGGGGTGGCACTGAAGCTTTCTTT.

This chain links TRBV6-5 with TRBJ2-3; the D gene is possibly TRBD1 (6 bases). The CDR3 has 13 residues. Trimming shortened V by 7 bases and J by 4 bases, and 12 bases separated the two germline ends. Germline loops: CDR1 MNHEY, CDR2 SVGAGI. CDR3 coding DNA: TGTGCCAGCAAGCTACAGGGTCCAGATACGCAGTATTTT. It codes for CASKLQGPDTQYF.

The V gene is TRBV6-2 or TRBV6-3, the J gene TRBJ1-1; no firm D call. Germline CDR1 reads MNHEY; CDR2 reads SVGEGT. Trimming shortened V by 4 bases and J by 6 bases, and 15 bases separated the two germline ends. The CDR3 has 14 residues. Here the CDR3 DNA reads TGTGCCAGCAGTTTACTGGGCGCCAGAGCTGAAGCTTTCTTT. Translated: CASSLLGARAEAFF.

The V gene is TRBV5-4, the J gene TRBJ2-1; 13 nucleotides align to TRBD2. The ends lost 3 bases at V and 6 bases at J; junction bases unmatched: 6. This CDR3 comprises 16 residues. The germline CDR1 and CDR2 sequences are SGHNT and YYREEE (reference sequence). The CDR3 DNA reads as TGTGCCAGCAGCTCCGAACTAGCGGGGGGGCGCAATGAGCAGTTCTTC. Amino acids: CASSSELAGGRNEQFF.

The J gene is TRBJ1-5, the V gene TRBV19, with 7 bases identical to TRBD1. CDR3 size: 15 residues. J was trimmed by 4 bases and V by 5 bases; bases with no gene match: 8. The V gene's germline CDR1 is LNHDA and CDR2 SQIVND (reference sequence). The CDR3 is CASSPQGRKNQPQHF. CDR3 coding DNA: TGTGCCAGTAGTCCACAGGGGAGAAAGAATCAGCCCCAGCATTTT.

The chain combines TRBV7-2 with TRBJ1-4, with D uncertain. The CDR3 contains 14 residues. V lost 5 bases, J lost 7 bases, and 14 bases lay in between. CDR1 SGHTA and CDR2 FQGNSA come from the germline V gene. CDR3 DNA: TGTGCCAGCAGCCCACGGGAAGGTGCTGAAAAACTGTTTTTT. It is translated as CASSPREGAEKLFF.

The chain combines TRBV5-4 with TRBJ1-3, with D uncertain. V shed 0 bases and J shed 1 base, with 17 bases lying between them. The CDR3 has 18 amino acids. Germline loops: CDR1 SGHNT, CDR2 YYREEE (reference sequence). This CDR3 reads CASSLGMGAEPSGNTIYF. In nucleotides, the CDR3 is TGTGCCAGCAGCTTGGGGATGGGCGCCGAGCCTTCTGGAAACACCATATATTTT.

The chain carries TRBV11-1 and TRBJ2-7; a weak D match, TRBD1 (7 bases). V lost 1 base and J lost 6, with 13 bases in between. This CDR3 is 14 amino acids long. Germline CDR1 SGHAT, CDR2 FQDESV (reference sequence). Written as DNA, the CDR3 is TGTGCCAGCAGCTTAGGACTAGGGGGCGTCGAGCAGTACTTC. Translation: CASSLGLGGVEQYF.

The chain uses TRBV7-9 and TRBJ1-1; 8 bases fit TRBD1. Germline V CDR1 and CDR2: SEHNR, FQNEAQ (reference sequence). J lost 2 bases, V lost 3 bases, and 5 bases had no gene match. This CDR3 region has 15 residues. The CDR3 region has the DNA TGTGCCAGCAGCTTGACAGGGGCGCATAACACTGAAGCTTTCTTT. Translated: CASSLTGAHNTEAFF.

This chain links TRBV25-1 with TRBJ1-2, with D unresolved. V was cut by 3 bases and J by 8 bases, with 10 bases left in between. CDR3 size: 12 residues. CDR1 MGHDK and CDR2 SYGVNS come from the germline V gene. The CDR3 nucleotides are TGTGCCAGCAGTGATCCACGGGTAGGCTACACCTTC. Translating gives CASSDPRVGYTF.

The rearrangement links TRBV23-1 to TRBJ2-5; TRBD1 agrees at 9 bases. TRBV23-1 is flagged as an ORF with uncertain function. The CDR3 consists of 14 residues. J was trimmed by 5 bases and V by 4 bases; bases with no gene match: 5. The CDR3 loop reads CASSLWTGDETQYF. The CDR3 DNA reads as TGCGCCAGCAGTCTCTGGACAGGGGACGAGACCCAGTACTTC.

The chain recombines TRBV6-5 with TRBJ2-7, with D possibly being TRBD1 (6 bases). This CDR3 comprises 14 residues. CDR1 and CDR2 from the germline V gene are MNHEY and SVGAGI. Trimming cost V 5 bases and J 2 bases, with 13 bases left between them. The DNA for the CDR3 is TGTGCCAGCAGTCCGTGGACAGAGACCTACGAGCAGTACTTC. Translated, it gives CASSPWTETYEQYF.

The rearrangement joins TRBV4-1 to TRBJ2-3, with 10 bases matching TRBD1. CDR1 is MGHRA, CDR2 YSYEKL, per germline. The CDR3 extends over 17 amino acids. The trim removed 4 bases at V and 4 bases at J, leaving 11 bases unmatched. CDR3 region: CASSPHVGTGVPDTQYF. CDR3 DNA sequence: TGCGCCAGCAGCCCACATGTCGGGACAGGGGTCCCAGATACGCAGTATTTT.

This clone is a singleton in its sample. The V and J genes are TRBV30 and TRBJ2-7, with 11 bases lining up with TRBD2. The CDR3 is 16 amino acids. The J segment lost 2 bases and the V segment lost 4 bases, leaving 10 bases of the junction unmatched. The germline V gene has CDR1 GTSNPN and CDR2 SVGIG (reference sequence). CDR3 in DNA: TGTGCCTGGAACCTCGGGGAGACTAGCGGGGCCTACGAGCAGTACTTC. This sequence encodes CAWNLGETSGAYEQYF.

V usage is TRBV27 and J usage is TRBJ2-7; 7 nucleotides agree with TRBD1. Trimming took 5 bases from V and 1 from J; bases not matched to a gene: 5. Germline CDR1 and CDR2: MNHEY and SMNVEV (reference sequence). The CDR3 loop spans 14 amino acids. CDR3 sequence: CASSRYRGSYEQYF. The CDR3 nucleotides are TGTGCCAGCAGTAGATACAGGGGTTCCTACGAGCAGTACTTC.